A single sample gave rise to the 32 T cell receptor beta chains below, sequenced in a study of T cells in Graves' hyperthyroidism and ophthalmopathy. RNA transcripts provided the source from which TCR beta CDR3 regions were amplified. HTBI primers were the set used in a first-round RT-PCR of the TCR CDR3. TCRdb processed the multiplex PCR reads anew with MiXCR; each CDR3 protein has one entry. This table has about 480,000 distinct CDR3 sequences, about 15% appearing once. The sequencing sample was made of blood. These receptors all come from a young woman with Graves' hyperthyroidism.

This clonotype was counted between two and nine times. This rearrangement joins TRBV9 to TRBJ1-1; TRBD1 might be the D (5 bases). Germline values: CDR1 SGDLS, CDR2 YYNGEE. Trimming took off 0 bases at V and 2 bases at J, with 14 bases between the two ends. The CDR3 is 16 amino acids. CDR3 in DNA: TGTGCCAGCAGCGTAGAACCAGGGTGGGGTAACACTGAAGCTTTCTTT. Residues: CASSVEPGWGNTEAFF.

This clonotype occurred many times. The CDR3 protein is CASSQTSGSTSEQFF. CDR3 DNA sequence: TGTGCCAGCAGCCAAACTAGCGGGAGTACTAGTGAGCAGTTCTTC. The genes are TRBV14 and TRBJ2-1; TRBD2 aligns across 11 bases. Germline lookup yields CDR1 SGHDN and CDR2 FVKESK. The CDR3 sequence is 15 residues long. V was pared by 2 bases and J by 9 bases, with 6 bases of the junction left unmatched.

This clonotype has ten or more counts. The genes are TRBV12-5 and TRBJ1-2; D perhaps matches TRBD1 (5 bases). CDR1 is LGHNT, CDR2 FRNRAP, per germline. This CDR3 region has 12 residues. Trimming left V 7 bases short and J 5 bases short, with 11 bases between. In nucleotides, the CDR3 is TGTGCTAGTGCCCAAGACAGTTATGGCTACACCTTC. It specifies CASAQDSYGYTF.

This clonotype was counted at least ten times. The chain links TRBV3-1 to TRBJ1-6; 7 bases line up with TRBD1. Per the germline V gene, CDR1 is LGHDT and CDR2 is YNNKEL (reference sequence). V dropped 8 bases and J dropped 8; count of bases not matched to a gene: 6. The CDR3 runs 13 residues. CDR3 DNA: TGTGCCAGCTCCGGGACAGAAGATTCACCCCTCCACTTT. Translation: CASSGTEDSPLHF. The whole variable domain, remainder taken from reference TRBV3-1 and TRBJ1-6, is DTAVSQTPKYLVTQMGNDKSIKCEQNLGHDTMYWYKQDSKKFLKIMFSYNNKELIINETVPNRFSPKSPDKAHLNLHINSLELGDSAVYFCASSGTEDSPLHFGNGTRLTVT.

This clonotype was recorded many times. The rearrangement uses TRBV9 and TRBJ2-1; 10 nucleotides align to TRBD2. The germline V gene has CDR1 SGDLS and CDR2 YYNGEE. The V gene end was trimmed by 7 bases and the J gene end by 10 bases; junction bases not matched to a gene: 14. The CDR3 runs to 15 residues. The DNA of the CDR3 is TGTGCCAGCCGGGGGGGACTAGCGTCAAAGGAAGAGCAGTTCTTC. Encoded protein: CASRGGLASKEEQFF.

This clonotype was picked up many times. The V gene is TRBV2, the J gene TRBJ1-3, with a tentative D call TRBD1 (5 bases). CDR3 length: 12 residues. Per the germline V gene, CDR1 is SNHLY and CDR2 is FYNNEI. Trimming removed 8 bases from V and 3 bases from J, with 8 bases in between. CDR3 protein: CASVQDGNTIYF. CDR3 in DNA: TGTGCCAGCGTACAGGATGGAAACACCATATATTTT.

In regard to this clonotype: A much larger clonotype is one base distant, so this may be a read error. V is TRBV20-1 and J is TRBJ2-1, with 7 nucleotides matching TRBD1. Germline CDR1 reads DFQATT; CDR2 reads SNEGSKA (reference sequence). The CDR3 runs 16 residues. The CDR3 DNA reads TGCAGTGCTAGAGATCGCCGGGACAGCCTCTACAATGAGCAGCTCTTC. Its translation: CSARDRRDSLYNEQLF.

In this sample, this clonotype turned up a few times. This chain connects TRBV14 to TRBJ1-1; D is unclear. CDR1 is SGHDN and CDR2 is FVKESK in the germline V gene. The CDR3 contains 14 residues. V gave up 6 bases and J gave up 1 base, with 12 bases separating them. This CDR3 reads CASSRRGENTEAFF. The CDR3 nucleotides read TGTGCCAGCAGTCGGCGGGGTGAGAACACTGAAGCTTTCTTT.

This chain joins TRBV15 and TRBJ1-6; D is unclear. With 3 bases removed from V and 5 bases from J, the gap between germline ends came to 14 bases. This CDR3 contains 16 residues. Germline CDR1 LNHNV, CDR2 YYDKDF (reference sequence). CDR3: CATSRSAADHNSPLHF. CDR3 DNA: TGTGCCACCAGCAGGTCGGCGGCGGATCATAATTCACCCCTCCACTTT. The variable domain in full, completed from reference TRBV15 and TRBJ1-6, reads DAMVIQNPRYQVTQFGKPVTLSCSQTLNHNVMYWYQQKSSQAPKLLFHYYDKDFNNEADTPDNFQSRRPNTSFCFLDIRSPGLGDTAMYLCATSRSAADHNSPLHFGNGTRLTVT.

This clonotype occurred many times. The rearrangement joins TRBV28 to TRBJ1-5, with 7 positions matching TRBD1. V was clipped by 6 bases and J by 4 bases; unmatched bases: 15. CDR3 length: 17 residues. Germline V gives CDR1 MDHEN, CDR2 SYDVKM. The CDR3 bases are TGTGCCAGCAGATTCCTCGGGAACAGGGGATTTAATCAGCCCCAGCATTTT. Encoded protein: CASRFLGNRGFNQPQHF.

This clonotype showed up many times. Compared with germline, one end of the junction differs, possibly owing to a read error. V and J are TRBV18 and TRBJ1-2; no clear D. Germline CDR1 and CDR2: KGHSH and LQKENI. CDR3 length: 16 residues. CDR3 coding DNA: TGTGCCAGCTCTCCACGACGAGGGTTGCCTGAACGTGGCTACACCTTC. It specifies CASSPRRGLPERGYTF.

There are many counts of this clonotype. The chain recombines TRBV11-3 with TRBJ2-7, with 14 bases fitting TRBD2. Looked up from germline, CDR1 is SGHNT and CDR2 is YENEEA. The CDR3 consists of 16 residues. The V and J ends lost 4 bases and 4 bases, in that order; junction bases with no gene match: 6. In nucleotides, the CDR3 is TGTGCCAGCAGCTCAAAAGGGACTAGCGGGAGTTACGAGCAGTACTTC. This encodes CASSSKGTSGSYEQYF.

This clonotype was detected a few times. The CDR3 region is CASSVEGGLDTQYF. Here the CDR3 DNA reads TGTGCCAGCAGCGTAGAAGGTGGTTTAGATACGCAGTATTTT. The chain joins TRBV9 to TRBJ2-3; no clear D. The germline CDR1 and CDR2 sequences are SGDLS and YYNGEE. This CDR3 has 14 amino acids. V lost 0 bases to trimming and J lost 5 bases, with 10 bases between them. The complete variable domain, with remaining parts taken from reference TRBV9 and TRBJ2-3, reads DSGVTQTPKHLITATGQRVTLRCSPRSGDLSVYWYQQSLDQGLQFLIQYYNGEERAKGNILERFSAQQFPDLHSELNLSSLELGDSALYFCASSVEGGLDTQYFGPGTRLTVL.

In its sample, this clonotype was seen many times. The rearrangement links TRBV10-3 to TRBJ2-6, with TRBD1 matching 9 bases. The length of the CDR3 is 17 residues. Unmatched junction bases numbered 2, after V lost 2 bases and J lost 0 bases. Germline V gives CDR1 ENHRY, CDR2 SYGVKD. The CDR3 nucleotides read TGTGCCATCAGTGAGACAGGGGGCGCCTCTGGGGCCAACGTCCTGACTTTC. Translated, it gives CAISETGGASGANVLTF.

The V gene is TRBV7-8, the J gene TRBJ1-5; 7 nucleotides align to TRBD1. From germline, CDR1 is SGHVS and CDR2 FQNEAQ. The V gene end was trimmed by 5 bases and the J gene end by 3 bases; junction bases not matched to a gene: 7. This CDR3 region has 15 residues. The CDR3, as DNA: TGTGCCAGCAGCCGAGACAGGGTAGACAATCAGCCCCAGCATTTT. Translation: CASSRDRVDNQPQHF.

This clonotype was observed at least ten times. The chain couples TRBV7-9 to TRBJ2-3; 14 nucleotides agree with TRBD2. The V gene's germline CDR1 is SEHNR and CDR2 FQNEAQ (reference sequence). This CDR3 spans 15 amino acids. The V segment lost 5 bases and the J segment 4 bases; nucleotides outside the gene matches: 2. CDR3 loop: CASSATSGRADTQYF. CDR3 in DNA: TGTGCCAGCAGCGCGACTAGCGGGAGGGCAGATACGCAGTATTTT.

This clonotype appeared many times. The rearrangement uses TRBV2 and TRBJ1-4; D is perhaps TRBD1 (5 bases). The CDR3 is 15 amino acids. The V gene lost 4 bases and the J gene lost 8 bases, with 17 bases spanning the gap. The germline V gene encodes CDR1 SNHLY and CDR2 FYNNEI. CDR3 sequence: CASSGMGVGNEKLFF. Written as DNA, the CDR3 is TGTGCCAGCAGTGGAATGGGGGTGGGGAACGAAAAACTGTTTTTT.

This clonotype was seen ten or more times. The chain recombines TRBV27 with TRBJ1-2; D ambiguous. CDR1 MNHEY and CDR2 SMNVEV come from the germline V gene (reference sequence). Trimming shortened V by 4 bases and J by 3 bases, and 12 bases separated the two germline ends. The CDR3 is made up of 14 amino acids. The CDR3 coding sequence is TGTGCCAGCAGTTCATCCGCGGGCCACTATGGCTACACCTTC. Protein product: CASSSSAGHYGYTF.

This clonotype was found many times. This chain connects TRBV28 to TRBJ2-3; TRBD1 matches 7 bases. Germline-derived CDR1 and CDR2 are MDHEN and SYDVKM. The CDR3 is made up of 15 amino acids. The trim removed 5 bases at V and 1 base at J, leaving 6 bases unmatched. The CDR3 bases are TGTGCCAGCAGTCTAGGGGGCAGCGGCACAGATACGCAGTATTTT. This codes for CASSLGGSGTDTQYF. Combining the CDR3 with reference TRBV28 and TRBJ2-3 gives the whole variable domain DVKVTQSSRYLVKRTGEKVFLECVQDMDHENMFWYRQDPGLGLRLIYFSYDVKMKEKGDIPEGYSVSREKKERFSLILESASTNQTSMYLCASSLGGSGTDTQYFGPGTRLTVL.

The chain combines TRBV7-9 with TRBJ2-7; 10 nucleotides line up with TRBD2. V lost 5 bases to trimming and J lost 5 bases; unmatched junction nucleotides: 9. The CDR3 loop spans 15 amino acids. Per the germline V gene, CDR1 is SEHNR and CDR2 is FQNEAQ (reference sequence). The chain's CDR3 is CASSAPLAGDNEQYF. CDR3 nucleotide sequence: TGTGCCAGCAGCGCCCCCCTAGCGGGAGATAACGAGCAGTACTTC. The entire variable domain, with the rest obtained from reference TRBV7-9 and TRBJ2-7, is as follows: DTGVSQNPRHKITKRGQNVTFRCDPISEHNRLYWYRQTLGQGPEFLTYFQNEAQLEKSRLLSDRFSAERPKGSFSTLEIQRTEQGDSAMYLCASSAPLAGDNEQYFGPGTRLTVT.

This clonotype was seen many times. The chain links TRBV6-1 to TRBJ2-5; D is undetermined. V lost 4 bases, J lost 1 base, and 10 bases lay in between. Germline CDR1 and CDR2: MNHNS and SASEGT. The CDR3 covers 14 residues. The CDR3 loop is CASSVTLSQETQYF. The CDR3 nucleotides are TGTGCCAGCAGTGTCACACTCAGCCAAGAGACCCAGTACTTC.

The V call is TRBV9, the J call TRBJ2-5; D is ambiguous. The ends were cut back, 0 bases at V and 4 bases at J, with 13 bases in the middle. CDR3 length: 15 amino acids. Per germline, CDR1 SGDLS and CDR2 YYNGEE. As DNA, the CDR3 is TGTGCCAGCAGCGTAGCTAACGGCCTGAGAGAGACCCAGTACTTC. Protein product: CASSVANGLRETQYF.

This clonotype was found a few times. CDR3: CASSLVYGGLNTEAFF. In DNA, the CDR3 is TGCGCCAGCAGCTTGGTGTATGGGGGGTTGAACACTGAAGCTTTCTTT. The rearrangement joins TRBV5-1 to TRBJ1-1, with a tentative D call TRBD1 (5 bases). The CDR3 is made up of 16 amino acids. Germline V CDR1 and CDR2: SGHRS, YFSETQ. Deletions cut 0 bases from V and 0 bases from J, with 12 bases between.

The V call is TRBV29-1, the J call TRBJ2-5, with a tentative D call TRBD2 (5 bases). In germline, CDR1 is SQVTM, CDR2 ANQGSEA. This CDR3 comprises 12 residues. Trimming left V 4 bases short and J 3 bases short, with 9 bases between. CDR3 sequence (DNA): TGCAGCGTTGCTGAGGGCAAAGAGACCCAGTACTTC. Its protein product is CSVAEGKETQYF.

The V call is TRBV6-5, the J call TRBJ1-2; D is perhaps TRBD1 (5 bases). The CDR3 is made up of 14 amino acids. V lost 4 bases and J lost 6, with 15 bases in between. CDR1 is MNHEY, CDR2 SVGAGI, per germline. CDR3 region: CASSFRQSSNGYTF. CDR3 bases: TGTGCCAGCAGTTTTAGACAGTCTTCGAATGGCTACACCTTC.

This clonotype was detected many times. The V and J genes are TRBV12-3 or TRBV12-4 and TRBJ2-7, with 10 bases lining up with TRBD2. V lost 5 bases to trimming and J lost 5 bases; unmatched junction nucleotides: 6. The CDR3 consists of 14 residues. CDR3 sequence (DNA): TGTGCCAGCAGTCCCAGCGGGAGGGCAGACGAGCAGTACGTC. Translating it yields CASSPSGRADEQYV.

Concerning this clonotype itself: The conserved final phenylalanine or tryptophan is absent from the CDR3, which likely points to a read error. It is unclear where the CDR3 begins or ends on the DNA, so no DNA is shown, and the CDR3 is as TCRdb lists it. The V gene is TRBV30, the J gene TRBJ1-1. The CDR3 extends over 11 residues, inclusive of both ends. Germline V gene data show CDR1 as GTSNPN and CDR2 as SVGIG (reference sequence). CDR3 sequence: CAWSHKTEGFV.

This chain links TRBV3-1 with TRBJ1-2, with D unclear. The CDR3 has 11 amino acids. CDR1 and CDR2 (germline): LGHDT, YNNKEL (reference sequence). V shed 1 base and J shed 10 bases, with 7 bases lying between them. The CDR3 nucleotides read TGTGCCAGCAGCCAAGGGGGAGTCTACACCTTC. This gives the protein CASSQGGVYTF.

The chain employs TRBV2 and TRBJ1-4; D not resolved. The germline V and J ends were trimmed by 3 bases and 7 bases, with 6 bases remaining between them. This CDR3 contains 12 residues. Germline CDR1 reads SNHLY; CDR2 reads FYNNEI. In DNA form, the CDR3 reads TGTGCCAGCAGTGAGGACCCTGAAAAACTGTTTTTT. Amino acids: CASSEDPEKLFF.

This clonotype has more than one count but fewer than ten. This rearrangement joins TRBV18 to TRBJ1-2; D is ambiguous. This CDR3 spans 14 amino acids. The germline gives CDR1 KGHSH, CDR2 LQKENI. Trimming stripped 2 bases from V and 2 bases from J, with 9 bases between. CDR3 DNA sequence: TGTGCCAGCTCACCATCTAGTGACAACTATGGCTACACCTTC. This sequence encodes CASSPSSDNYGYTF.

V gene TRBV20-1 combines with J gene TRBJ1-2; D is undetermined. CDR1 and CDR2 from the germline V gene are DFQATT and SNEGSKA (reference sequence). V was pared by 6 bases and J by 6 bases, with 20 bases between. The CDR3 has 14 residues. In DNA, the CDR3 is TGCAGTGCCGGCGAGGACCTGACATCCGATGGCTACACCTTC. This sequence encodes CSAGEDLTSDGYTF.

In its sample, this clonotype was seen once. The rearrangement uses TRBV7-8 and TRBJ1-2; maybe TRBD1 (5 bases). Germline CDR1 and CDR2: SGHVS and FQNEAQ. This CDR3 comprises 15 residues. V was trimmed by 5 bases and J by 5 bases, leaving 18 bases between them. The CDR3 loop is CASSTSGGYFYGYTF. DNA of the CDR3: TGTGCCAGCAGCACTTCGGGGGGGTACTTTTATGGCTACACCTTC.